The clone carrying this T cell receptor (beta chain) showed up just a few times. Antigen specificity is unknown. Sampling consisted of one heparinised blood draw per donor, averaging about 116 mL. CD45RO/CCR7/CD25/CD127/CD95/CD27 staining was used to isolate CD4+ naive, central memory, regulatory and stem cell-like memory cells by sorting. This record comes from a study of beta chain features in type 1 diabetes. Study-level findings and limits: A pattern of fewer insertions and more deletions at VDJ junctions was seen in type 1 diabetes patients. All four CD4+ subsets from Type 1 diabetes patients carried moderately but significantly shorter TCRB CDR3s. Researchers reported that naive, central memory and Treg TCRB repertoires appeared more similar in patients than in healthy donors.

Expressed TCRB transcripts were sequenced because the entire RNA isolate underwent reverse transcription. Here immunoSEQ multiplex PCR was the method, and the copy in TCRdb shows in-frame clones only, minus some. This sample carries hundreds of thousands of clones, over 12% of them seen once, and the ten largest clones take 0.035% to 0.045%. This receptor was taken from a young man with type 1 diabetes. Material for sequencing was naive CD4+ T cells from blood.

The CDR3 bases are TGTGCCAGCAGTTACTCGAATCGCTTAAATGAGCAGTTCTTC. Its protein is CASSYSNRLNEQFF. The rearrangement joins TRBV6-5 to TRBJ2-1; D unclear. CDR1 and CDR2 (germline): MNHEY, SVGAGI. The CDR3 extends over 14 amino acids. V lost 0 bases and J lost 7, with 10 bases in between.